This TCR beta chain was found in a study of early stage breast cancer tumors. As for the study in general: Invasive lobular carcinomas made up about 30% of the 12 ER+/PR+/HER2- tumors. Around 10-fold was the mean read coverage per sample. Study results and limitations: Tumors had roughly 2.3-fold higher T cell density and higher clonality than adjacent normal breast tissue.

Germline assignment: CDR1 LGHNA and CDR2 YSLEER. The CDR3 is 12 amino acids. Trimming stripped 0 bases from V and 8 bases from J, with 5 bases between. As to this clone: Its antigen is unknown.

The protocol was immunoSEQ multiplex PCR, while the TCRdb copy is restricted to in-frame clones and leaves out a portion. Among 25,000 to 30,000 clones, 84% were seen once, and the ten largest hold 9% to 9.5%. This clonotype was obtained from a person aged 50-59 years with breast cancer. The sequenced sample consisted of blood. This sequence joins TRBV4-3 and TRBJ2-1; no definite D call. The CDR3 DNA follows: TGCGCCAGCAGCCAAGATTACCATGAGCAGTTCTTC. Protein sequence: CASSQDYHEQFF.